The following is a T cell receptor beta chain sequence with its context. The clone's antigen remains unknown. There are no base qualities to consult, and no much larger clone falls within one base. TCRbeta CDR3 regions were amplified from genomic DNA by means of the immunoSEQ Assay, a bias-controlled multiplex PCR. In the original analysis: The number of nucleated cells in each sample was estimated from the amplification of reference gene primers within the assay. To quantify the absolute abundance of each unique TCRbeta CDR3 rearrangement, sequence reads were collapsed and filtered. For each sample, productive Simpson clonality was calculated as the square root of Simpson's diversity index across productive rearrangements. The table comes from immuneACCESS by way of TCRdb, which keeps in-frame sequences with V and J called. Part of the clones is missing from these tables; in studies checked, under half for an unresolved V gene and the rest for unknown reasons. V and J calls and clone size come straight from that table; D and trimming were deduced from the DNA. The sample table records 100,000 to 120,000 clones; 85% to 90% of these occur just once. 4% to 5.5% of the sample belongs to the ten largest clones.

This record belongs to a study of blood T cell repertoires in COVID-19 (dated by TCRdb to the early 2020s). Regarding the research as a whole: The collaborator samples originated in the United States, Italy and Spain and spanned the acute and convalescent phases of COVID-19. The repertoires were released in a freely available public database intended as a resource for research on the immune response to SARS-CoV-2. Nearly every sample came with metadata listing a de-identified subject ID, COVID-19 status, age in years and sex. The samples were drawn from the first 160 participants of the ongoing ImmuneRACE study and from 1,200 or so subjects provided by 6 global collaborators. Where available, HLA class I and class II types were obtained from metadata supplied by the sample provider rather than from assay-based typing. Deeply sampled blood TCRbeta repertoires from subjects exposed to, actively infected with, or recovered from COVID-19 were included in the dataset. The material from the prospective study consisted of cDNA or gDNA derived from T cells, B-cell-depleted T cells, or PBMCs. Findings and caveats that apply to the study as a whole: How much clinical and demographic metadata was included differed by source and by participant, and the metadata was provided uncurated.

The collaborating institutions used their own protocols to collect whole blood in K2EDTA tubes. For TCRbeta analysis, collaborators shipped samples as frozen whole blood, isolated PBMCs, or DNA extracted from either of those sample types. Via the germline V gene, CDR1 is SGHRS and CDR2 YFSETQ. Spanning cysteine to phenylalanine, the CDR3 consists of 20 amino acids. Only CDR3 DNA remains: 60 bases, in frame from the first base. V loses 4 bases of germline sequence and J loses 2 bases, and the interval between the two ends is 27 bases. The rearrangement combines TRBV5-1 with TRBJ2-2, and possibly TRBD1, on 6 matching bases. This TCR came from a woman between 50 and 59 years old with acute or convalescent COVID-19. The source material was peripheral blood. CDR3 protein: CASSVGSLGSGGLNTGELFF. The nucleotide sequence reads TGCGCCAGCAGCGTTGGTTCCCTAGGGTCTGGGGGCCTTAACACCGGGGAGCTGTTTTTT.